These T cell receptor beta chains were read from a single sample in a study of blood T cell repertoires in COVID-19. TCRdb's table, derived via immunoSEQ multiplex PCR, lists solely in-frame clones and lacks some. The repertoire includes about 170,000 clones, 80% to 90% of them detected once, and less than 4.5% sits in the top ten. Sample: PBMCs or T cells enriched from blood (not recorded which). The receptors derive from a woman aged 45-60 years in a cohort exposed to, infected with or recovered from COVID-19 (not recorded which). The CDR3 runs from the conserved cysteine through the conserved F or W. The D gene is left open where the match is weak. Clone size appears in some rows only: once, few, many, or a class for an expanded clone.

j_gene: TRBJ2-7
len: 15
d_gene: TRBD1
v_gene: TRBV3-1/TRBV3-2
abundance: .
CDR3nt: TGTGCCAGCAGCCAAGTAATAGGGGGCCCCTACGAGCAGTACTTC
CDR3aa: CASSQVIGGPYEQYF

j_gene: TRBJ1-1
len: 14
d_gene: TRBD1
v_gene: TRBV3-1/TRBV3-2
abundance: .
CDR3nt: TGTGCCAGCAGCCATCGGACAGGGGTTGAAGGAGCTTTCTTT
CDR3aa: CASSHRTGVEGAFF

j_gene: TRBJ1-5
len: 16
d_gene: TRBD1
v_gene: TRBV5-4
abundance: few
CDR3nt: TGTGCCAGCAGCTTGGGGGGACAGGGGGGAAATCAGCCCCAGCATTTT
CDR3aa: CASSLGGQGGNQPQHF

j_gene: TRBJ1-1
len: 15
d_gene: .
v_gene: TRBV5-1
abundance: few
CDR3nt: TGCGCCAGCAGCTTGGCACTATCCCTCGGGGATGGAACTTTCTTT
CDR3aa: CASSLALSLGDGTFF

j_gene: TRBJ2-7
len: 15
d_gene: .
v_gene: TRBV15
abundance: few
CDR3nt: TGTGCCACCAGCAGACCTCCGGACGGTGCGGGCGAGCAGTACTTC
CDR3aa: CATSRPPDGAGEQYF

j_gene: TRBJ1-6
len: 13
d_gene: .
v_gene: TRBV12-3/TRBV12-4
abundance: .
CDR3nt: TGTGCCAGCAGACCAGGTTATAATTCACCCCTCCACTTT
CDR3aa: CASRPGYNSPLHF

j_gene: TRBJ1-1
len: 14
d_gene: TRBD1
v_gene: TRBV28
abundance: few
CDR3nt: TGTGCCAGCAGTCTCAGGGGGACGAACACTGAAGCTTTCTTT
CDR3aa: CASSLRGTNTEAFF

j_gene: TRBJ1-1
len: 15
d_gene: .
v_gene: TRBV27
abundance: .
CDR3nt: TGTGCCAGCAGACAAAGACAGTTGGAGAACACTGAAGCTTTCTTT
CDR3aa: CASRQRQLENTEAFF

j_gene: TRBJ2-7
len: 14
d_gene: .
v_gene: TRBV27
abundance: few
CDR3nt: TGTGCCAGCAGTTACCGGTGGGGCGGCGACGAGCAGTACTTC
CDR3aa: CASSYRWGGDEQYF

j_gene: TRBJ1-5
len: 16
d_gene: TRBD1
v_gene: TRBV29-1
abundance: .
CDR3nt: TGCAGCGTTGTGGATTTTCGAACAGGGGGCAATCAGCCCCAGCATTTT
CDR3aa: CSVVDFRTGGNQPQHF